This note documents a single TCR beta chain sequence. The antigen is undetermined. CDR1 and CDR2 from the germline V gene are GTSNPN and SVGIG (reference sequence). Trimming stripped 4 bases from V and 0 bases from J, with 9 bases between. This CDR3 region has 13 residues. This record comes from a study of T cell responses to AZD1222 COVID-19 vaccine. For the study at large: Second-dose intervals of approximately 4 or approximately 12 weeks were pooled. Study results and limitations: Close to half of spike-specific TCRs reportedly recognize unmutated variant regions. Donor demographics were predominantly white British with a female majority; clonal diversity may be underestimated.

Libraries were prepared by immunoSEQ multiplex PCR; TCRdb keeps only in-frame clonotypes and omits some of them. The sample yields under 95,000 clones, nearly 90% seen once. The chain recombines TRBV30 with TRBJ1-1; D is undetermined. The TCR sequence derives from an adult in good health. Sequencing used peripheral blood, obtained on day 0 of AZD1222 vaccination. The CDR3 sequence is CAWMYQMNTEAFF. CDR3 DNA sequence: TGTGCCTGGATGTACCAGATGAACACTGAAGCTTTCTTT.